What follows are 19 T cell receptor beta chains derived from one specimen sequenced in a study of OX40 agonist ivuxolimab in advanced cancers. Profiling relied on immunoSEQ multiplex PCR, and the TCRdb table lists in-frame clones only, not all of them. Of around 60,000 clones listed, under 90% are singletons. Here the sequenced sample was CD4+ or CD8+ T cells sorted from blood, taken in a trial of the OX40 agonist ivuxolimab. The receptors shown here come from an adult with an advanced solid tumor such as melanoma, head and neck, liver or kidney cancer.

This clone was counted between two and nine times. V gene TRBV7-9 combines with J gene TRBJ2-2; possibly TRBD2 for D (6 bases). Germline lookup yields CDR1 SEHNR and CDR2 FQNEAQ (reference sequence). The CDR3 is 15 residues long. The ends were cut back, 5 bases at V and 5 bases at J, with 15 bases in the middle. The CDR3 nucleotides read TGTGCCAGCAGCCAGAGGGCAGGGAGGACCGGGGAGCTGTTTTTT. It is translated as CASSQRAGRTGELFF.

DNA for the CDR3: TGTGCCACCCGTACCAGGAACACTGAAGCTTTCTTT. Translated, it gives CATRTRNTEAFF. The rearrangement uses TRBV6-5 and TRBJ1-1; D uncertain. Germline V lookup: CDR1 MNHEY, CDR2 SVGAGI. V lost 10 bases to trimming and J lost 1 base, with 10 bases between them. The CDR3 covers 12 residues.

This chain joins TRBV7-9 and TRBJ1-1, with D tentatively TRBD1 (5 bases). This CDR3 comprises 14 residues. Germline CDR1 reads SEHNR; CDR2 reads FQNEAQ (reference sequence). The germline V and J ends were trimmed by 5 bases and 2 bases, with 12 bases remaining between them. CDR3 sequence reads: CASSIAGVNTEAFF. CDR3 in DNA: TGTGCCAGCAGCATCGCGGGGGTCAACACTGAAGCTTTCTTT.

CDR3 sequence reads: CASTRDRGGDPQHF. Written as DNA, the CDR3 is TGTGCCAGCACCCGGGACAGGGGCGGTGATCCCCAGCATTTT. The chain combines TRBV6-1 with TRBJ1-5; TRBD1 matches 10 bases. After removal of 7 bases from V and 10 bases from J, the junction contained 10 bases not matched to a gene. The CDR3 is made up of 14 amino acids. CDR1 is MNHNS and CDR2 is SASEGT in the germline V gene.

This clone has just a few counts. V usage is TRBV4-1 and J usage is TRBJ1-5; no firm D call. The V end was cut by 1 base, the J end by 5 bases, with 6 bases between. Germline V gene lookup returns CDR1 MGHRA and CDR2 YSYEKL. CDR3 length: 13 amino acids. CDR3 sequence (DNA): TGCGCCAGCAGCCAAGCTGGGGATCAGCCCCAGCATTTT. It is translated as CASSQAGDQPQHF.

J is TRBJ2-7 and V is TRBV18; the match to TRBD2 covers 12 bases. Germline V lookup: CDR1 KGHSH, CDR2 LQKENI. This CDR3 contains 16 residues. V trimming: 3 bases; J trimming: 3 bases; junction bases outside the gene matches: 6. The DNA for the CDR3 is TGTGCCAGCTCACCTCGACTAGCGGGGGAGGTCTACGAGCAGTACTTC. Translation: CASSPRLAGEVYEQYF.

The chain is built from TRBV11-2 and TRBJ2-1; D ambiguous. Looked up from germline, CDR1 is SGHAT and CDR2 is FQNNGV. This CDR3 is 14 amino acids long. The germline V and J ends were trimmed by 7 bases and 8 bases, with 18 bases remaining between them. The CDR3 protein is CASTDGQPDDEQFF. CDR3 in DNA: TGTGCCAGCACCGATGGCCAGCCGGACGATGAGCAGTTCTTC.

V usage is TRBV4-2 and J usage is TRBJ2-7; 7 nucleotides align to TRBD2. With V trimmed by 4 bases and J by 2 bases, 17 bases remained unmatched. The CDR3 totals 18 residues. Per the germline V gene, CDR1 is LGHNA and CDR2 is YNFKEQ. DNA for the CDR3: TGTGCCAGCAGCCCCCGCATCCCTCTACTAGCGAGGGCCTACGAGCAGTACTTC. Protein: CASSPRIPLLARAYEQYF.

The chain couples TRBV7-3 to TRBJ1-2, with D perhaps TRBD1 (5 bases). Trimming shortened V by 4 bases and J by 5 bases, and 14 bases separated the two germline ends. The germline CDR1 and CDR2 sequences are SGHTA and FQGTGA. This CDR3 is 14 amino acids long. CDR3 in DNA: TGTGCCAGCAGCTCAGGGACGGTTTCATATGGCTACACCTTC. It codes for CASSSGTVSYGYTF. The whole variable domain, remainder taken from reference TRBV7-3 and TRBJ1-2, is GAGVSQTPSNKVTEKGKYVELRCDPISGHTALYWYRQSLGQGPEFLIYFQGTGAADDSGLPNDRFFAVRPEGSVSTLKIQRTERGDSAVYLCASSSGTVSYGYTFGSGTRLTVV.

The chain is built from TRBV7-9 and TRBJ2-3; perhaps D is TRBD1 or TRBD2 (5 bases each). Germline values: CDR1 SEHNR, CDR2 FQNEAQ (reference sequence). Trimming removed 2 bases at V and 0 bases at J, with 15 bases between. CDR3 length: 17 amino acids. The CDR3: CASSLPGRQSSTDTQYF. The CDR3 nucleotides are TGTGCCAGCAGCTTACCGGGACGGCAGTCTAGCACAGATACGCAGTATTTT. The full variable domain, its missing parts supplied by reference TRBV7-9 and TRBJ2-3, is DTGVSQNPRHKITKRGQNVTFRCDPISEHNRLYWYRQTLGQGPEFLTYFQNEAQLEKSRLLSDRFSAERPKGSFSTLEIQRTEQGDSAMYLCASSLPGRQSSTDTQYFGPGTRLTVL.

This clone was observed a handful of times. The gene calls are TRBV7-9 and TRBJ1-4; D unclear. Trimming shortened V by 5 bases and J by 8 bases, and 15 bases separated the two germline ends. The V gene's germline CDR1 is SEHNR and CDR2 FQNEAQ (reference sequence). This CDR3 comprises 14 residues. DNA of the CDR3: TGTGCCAGCAGCCGTCGGGGTATCGGCGAAAAACTGTTTTTT. Its protein product is CASSRRGIGEKLFF.

The J gene is TRBJ1-3, the V gene TRBV20-1, with D tentatively TRBD1 (5 bases). The germline CDR1 and CDR2 sequences are DFQATT and SNEGSKA (reference sequence). V shed 6 bases and J shed 9 bases, with 12 bases lying between them. The CDR3 is made up of 11 amino acids. CDR3 sequence: CSAPRGGTIYF. CDR3 in DNA: TGCAGTGCCCCAAGGGGCGGCACCATATATTTT.

The gene calls are TRBV7-6 and TRBJ2-6, with D unresolved. CDR3 length: 16 residues. V was cut by 2 bases and J by 0 bases, with 8 bases left in between. The V gene's germline CDR1 is SGHVS and CDR2 FNYEAQ. The CDR3 loop reads CASSLFGFSGANVLTF. The CDR3 coding sequence is TGTGCCAGCAGCTTATTTGGCTTCTCTGGGGCCAACGTCCTGACTTTC. The variable domain in full, completed from reference TRBV7-6 and TRBJ2-6, reads GAGVSQSPRYKVTKRGQDVALRCDPISGHVSLYWYRQALGQGPEFLTYFNYEAQQDKSGLPNDRFSAERPEGSISTLTIQRTEQRDSAMYRCASSLFGFSGANVLTFGAGSRLTVL.

This clone has only a few counts. The CDR3 bases are TGTGCCAGCAGGGACAGGAACACCGGGGAGCTGTTTTTT. It yields the protein CASRDRNTGELFF. This chain links TRBV28 with TRBJ2-2, with D possibly matching TRBD1 (6 bases). Trimming cost V 6 bases and J 1 base, with 6 bases left between them. Germline CDR1 is MDHEN and CDR2 is SYDVKM. This CDR3 is built from 13 residues.

The chain links TRBV11-2 to TRBJ2-4; 10 nucleotides agree with TRBD1. CDR3 size: 14 residues. Germline assignment: CDR1 SGHAT and CDR2 FQNNGV. Trimming at V came to 5 bases and at J to 6 bases, leaving 4 bases not matched to a gene. CDR3 sequence reads: CASSPWTGGNIQYF. Here the CDR3 DNA reads TGTGCCAGCAGCCCCTGGACAGGGGGAAACATTCAGTACTTC.

The chain is built from TRBV10-3 and TRBJ1-6, with a weak D call TRBD1 (6 bases). The V end was cut by 6 bases, the J end by 4 bases, with 10 bases between. Germline CDR1 and CDR2: ENHRY and SYGVKD. This CDR3 spans 14 amino acids. CDR3 amino acids: CAISEDRYNSPLHF. In DNA form, the CDR3 reads TGTGCCATCAGCGAGGACAGATATAATTCACCCCTCCACTTT.

This chain uses TRBV28 with TRBJ1-1; possibly TRBD1 for D (5 bases). Germline V lookup: CDR1 MDHEN, CDR2 SYDVKM. With 6 bases removed from V and 5 bases from J, the gap between germline ends came to 13 bases. The CDR3 length is 13 residues. CDR3 protein: CASSLGGGTEAFF. The CDR3 DNA reads as TGTGCCAGCAGCCTTGGGGGAGGAACTGAAGCTTTCTTT.

V usage is TRBV19 and J usage is TRBJ2-5; D gene unclear. The CDR3 is 13 residues long. CDR1 is LNHDA, CDR2 SQIVND, per germline (reference sequence). V lost 6 bases to trimming and J lost 1 base, with 9 bases between them. The CDR3 loop reads CASRQSVQETQYF. CDR3 in DNA: TGTGCCAGTAGGCAGTCTGTCCAAGAGACCCAGTACTTC.

The chain employs TRBV13 and TRBJ1-1; unclear D gene. Deletions cut 1 base from V and 11 bases from J, with 14 bases between. The CDR3 consists of 13 residues. Germline V gene sequence: CDR1 PRHDT, CDR2 FYEKMQ (reference sequence). The CDR3 region has the DNA TGTGCCAGCAGCTTAGTACGAGCCGTAGGGGCTTTCTTT. It translates to CASSLVRAVGAFF.